This T cell receptor (beta chain) derives from a study of intratumoral heterogeneity in liver cancer. Concerning the study at large: Across the full approximately 13-patient cohort, most patients were male and a median age of approximately 64 years was recorded. To investigate intratumor heterogeneity, the study integrated RNA-seq, DNA sequencing, TCR-seq and SNP array data drawn from multiple regions of hepatocellular carcinoma specimens. The full cohort included more than 65 multiregional samples from some 14 HCC patients, consisting of fewer than 55 tumoral regions and roughly 20 adjacent nontumoral regions. Overall results and qualifications from the work: A relatively low patient number and under-sampled tumor-infiltrating lymphocyte representation were acknowledged by the authors as limitations.

Early-stage hepatocellular carcinoma was present in all patients, and no therapy was administered to any patient before surgical resection. Sampled areas lacked macroscopic evidence of necrosis or hemorrhage. TCR sequencing (ImmunoSeq) was performed on multiple regions from a couple of patients. Each frozen resection tissue sample was taken at least 1 cm away from every other sample. Samples labelled N were derived from nontumoral liver tissue adjacent to the tumor. The DNeasy blood and tissue kit was used to extract genomic DNA from bulk tissue. Using the immunoSEQ assay, the TCR beta chain CDR3 regions were sequenced from genomic DNA. Rearranged VDJ segments were amplified with primers annealing to V and J segments. Concerning the study's data processing: Clonality and richness metrics were computed with the ImmunoSeq Analyzer software. To find clones with differing abundance between regions, Fisher's exact test was applied together with a beta-binomial method for extra stringency. Entries here come from immuneACCESS through TCRdb and include only in-frame sequences with V and J called. Some clones fail to appear in such tables; in the studies checked, an unresolved V gene covers under half of the shortfall, and the cause of the remainder is unknown. Clonal size and the V and J genes are those of that table, whereas D and trimming came from the DNA. In this sample the table shows thousands of clones, approximately 62% of which occur a single time. The ten largest clones take up roughly 22% of the sample.

Worth noting for this clone: The clone's antigen remains unknown. Within one base of it there is no much larger clone, and no base qualities were kept.

The origin of this receptor is a man between 65 and 79 years old with hepatocellular carcinoma. The sequencing used tumor-adjacent normal tissue, collected before any cancer treatment.

The CDR3 amino acid sequence is: CASNGQLITF. The sequence in DNA is TGTGCCAGCAACGGCCAGTTGATCACCTTC. Recombination connected TRBV2 to TRBJ1-2; the D gene identity is not certain. V and J lose 7 bases and 13 bases, and a span of 13 bases separates them. From the cysteine up to the phenylalanine, the CDR3 has a length of 10 residues. The sequence is cut down to CDR3 DNA, 30 bases in frame from base 1. From the germline V gene, CDR1 is SNHLY and CDR2 is FYNNEI. Here the CDR3 is joined to the reference TRBV2 and TRBJ1-2 genes, and the full variable domain is: EPEVTQTPSHQVTQMGQEVILRCVPISNHLYFYWYRQILGQKVEFLVSFYNNEISEKSEIFDDQFSVERPDGSNFTLKIRSTKLEDSAMYFCASNGQLITFGSGTRLTVV.